These T cell receptor beta chains were read from a single sample in a study of beta chain features in type 1 diabetes. Clones were read by immunoSEQ multiplex PCR, and TCRdb kept only the in-frame ones, dropping some. The sample lists about 130,000 clones; 9.2% were seen once. Sequenced: central memory CD4+ T cells from blood. The receptor set was obtained from a man younger than 35 in good health. Each CDR3 is given with its conserved first and last residue. D genes are given only for firm matches. Expanded clones get a size class; other rows say once, few or many, or leave the size out.

d_gene | j_gene | abundance | v_gene | CDR3aa | CDR3nt
- | TRBJ2-5 | - | TRBV11-2 | CASSNFFETQYF | TGTGCCAGCAGCAACTTCTTTGAGACCCAGTACTTC
- | TRBJ2-1 | - | TRBV4-2 | CASSQDPGQQGQFF | TGTGCCAGCAGCCAAGACCCCGGGCAGCAGGGGCAGTTCTTC
- | TRBJ2-1 | few | TRBV11-2 | CASSLQGGNEQFF | TGTGCCAGCAGCTTACAGGGAGGCAATGAGCAGTTCTTC
- | TRBJ2-5 | - | TRBV2 | CASSDTHQETQYF | TGTGCCAGCAGTGACACACACCAAGAGACCCAGTACTTC
- | TRBJ2-5 | - | TRBV30 | CAWSRGGARQETQYF | TGTGCCTGGAGTAGGGGCGGGGCCCGTCAAGAGACCCAGTACTTC
- | TRBJ1-2 | few | TRBV28 | CASSLRPGLNYGYTF | TGTGCCAGCAGTCTCCGACCAGGACTAAACTATGGCTACACCTTC
- | TRBJ2-1 | few | TRBV27 | CASSLSRVSGIHEQFF | TGTGCCAGCAGTTTATCTAGGGTATCGGGGATCCATGAGCAGTTCTTC
- | TRBJ1-3 | - | TRBV6-6 | CASSLQGSGNTIYF | TGTGCCAGCAGCTTACAGGGTTCAGGAAACACCATATATTTT
TRBD1 | TRBJ1-5 | few | TRBV19 | CASMDRPNSNQPQHF | TGTGCCAGTATGGACAGGCCGAATAGCAATCAGCCCCAGCATTTT
- | TRBJ2-5 | - | TRBV7-8 | CASSAASSRKTQYF | TGTGCCAGCAGCGCCGCTAGTTCTAGAAAGACCCAGTACTTC
- | TRBJ1-1 | - | TRBV7-6 | CASSASSETEAFF | TGTGCCAGCAGTGCTAGTTCGGAAACTGAAGCTTTCTTT
TRBD1 | TRBJ1-5 | few | TRBV6-5 | CASSRTGAHQPQHF | TGTGCCAGCAGTAGGACAGGGGCGCATCAGCCCCAGCATTTT
- | TRBJ2-1 | - | TRBV4-3 | CASSRELGGEQFF | TGCGCCAGCAGCCGGGAGTTGGGGGGTGAGCAGTTCTTC
TRBD2 | TRBJ2-5 | - | TRBV6-5 | CASSSGRTSGQETQYF | TGTGCCAGCAGTTCCGGGAGGACTAGCGGCCAAGAGACCCAGTACTTC
TRBD1 | TRBJ2-3 | - | TRBV5-1 | CASSIGQGIDTQYF | TGCGCCAGCAGCATTGGACAGGGCATTGATACGCAGTATTTT
- | TRBJ1-5 | few | TRBV7-2 | CASSFTTDSGNQPQHF | TGTGCCAGCAGCTTTACCACGGATTCAGGGAATCAGCCCCAGCATTTT